This TCR beta chain originates from a study of blood T cells in healthy people across ages. Study conclusions and caveats: The fall in TCR beta diversity per million T cells was roughly linear with age.

Primed by a sample-barcoded 5' primer and a J-beta primer mix, a second PCR proceeded for 7 to 11 cycles. TCRdb re-analysed the 5' RACE reads in MiXCR, keeping a single row per CDR3 protein. The table records about 1.5 million distinct CDR3 sequences, roughly 40% of them present only once. The germline gives CDR1 SNHLY, CDR2 FYNNEI. The CDR3 consists of 15 residues. V lost 1 base and J lost 2, with 6 bases in between. The table lists this clonotype with a few counts. Its matching antigen is unknown. The authors isolated at least 6 million PBMCs per sample. This rearrangement joins TRBV2 to TRBJ2-6; no reliable D call. The sample consisted of blood. This sequence originates from a woman aged 18-29 years in good health. The CDR3 protein is CASSEDLAGANVLTF. In DNA, the CDR3 is TGTGCCAGCAGTGAAGATCTAGCTGGGGCCAACGTCCTGACTTTC. Full variable domain (remainder filled in from reference TRBV2 and TRBJ2-6): EPEVTQTPSHQVTQMGQEVILRCVPISNHLYFYWYRQILGQKVEFLVSFYNNEISEKSEIFDDQFSVERPDGSNFTLKIRSTKLEDSAMYFCASSEDLAGANVLTFGAGSRLTVL.